The sequence of this TCR beta chain was determined in a study of glioma-infiltrating T cells. The iRepertoire nested amplicon-rescue multiplex PCR amplified TCR alpha and beta CDR3s from RNA. TCRdb used MiXCR to reprocess the multiplex PCR reads, holding one entry per CDR3 protein. The data show 300,000 to 400,000 distinct CDR3 sequences, with 41% seen just once and more than 10% held by the top ten. This clonotype was seen many times. Its antigen is unidentified. Overall study results and limits: Gliomas, especially low-grade, showed above-expected tissue-blood divergence; non-neoplastic patients showed below. A blood CDR3 motif signature was depleted in highly divergent patients.

The sample taken for sequencing was glioma tissue, nonneoplastic brain tissue, or PBMCs (not recorded which). The source is a human donor with low-grade glioma or glioblastoma, undergoing nonglioma brain surgery, or in good health (not recorded which).

CDR3 sequence reads: CSAYGQIEQFF. CDR3 bases: TGCAGTGCTTACGGACAGATTGAGCAGTTCTTC. The genes are TRBV20-1 and TRBJ2-1; D may be TRBD1 (6 bases). V was cut by 5 bases and J by 9 bases, with 11 bases left in between. In germline, CDR1 is DFQATT, CDR2 SNEGSKA (reference sequence). This CDR3 has 11 residues.